One sample yielded the 18 T cell receptor beta chains listed below, sequenced in a study of Ad26.COV2.S vaccination and SARS-CoV-2 variants (dated by TCRdb to 2020 to 2023). Library construction relied on the immunoSEQ multiplex PCR assay. TCRdb took this table from immuneACCESS and kept in-frame rearrangements with V and J called. Such tables lack part of the clones; where checked against another copy, unresolved V genes explain under half of the gap, and the rest is unexplained. Here the sample has 350,000 to 400,000 clones; roughly nine tenths occur a single time. Jointly, the top ten make up under 4% of the sample. The sample's treatment or condition label, decoded: some 20 received Ad26.COV2.S at low or high dose, single or two shots; several received placebo; per-sample allocation not given. Repertoires of vaccine and placebo recipients were sequenced from samples taken on day 63 after the first injection.

The sample consisted of peripheral blood, taken in a trial of Ad26.COV2.S vaccine versus placebo. These receptors all stem from a person aged 18-65 years who received the Ad26.COV2.S COVID-19 vaccine or a placebo.

The chain couples TRBV5-1 to TRBJ1-2, with D maybe TRBD1 (5 bases). CDR3 size: 13 residues. CDR1 is SGHRS and CDR2 is YFSETQ in the germline V gene. V lost 4 bases, J lost 7 bases, and 14 bases lay in between. In DNA form, the CDR3 reads TGCGCCAGCAGCCCATCGGGGGTTGCTGGCTACACCTTC. Protein sequence: CASSPSGVAGYTF.

The chain uses TRBV5-1 and TRBJ2-7; D is unresolved. The CDR3 consists of 14 residues. Trimming shortened V by 2 bases and J by 2 bases, and 11 bases separated the two germline ends. Germline V gives CDR1 SGHRS, CDR2 YFSETQ. The CDR3 loop is CASSLTGVTYEQYF. DNA for the CDR3: TGCGCCAGCAGCTTAACCGGAGTAACCTACGAGCAGTACTTC.

J is TRBJ2-3 and V is TRBV28; 12 nucleotides align to TRBD2. V lost 2 bases and J lost 4; bases outside the gene matches: 10. This CDR3 spans 18 amino acids. Germline V gene sequence: CDR1 MDHEN, CDR2 SYDVKM. Here the CDR3 reads CASSLPRLAGARADTQYF. The CDR3 DNA reads as TGTGCCAGCAGTTTACCCCGACTAGCGGGGGCCCGAGCAGATACGCAGTATTTT.

J is TRBJ2-5 and V is TRBV9; possible D gene TRBD1, 7 bases. Trimming pared 3 bases from V and 2 bases from J, leaving 8 bases between. Germline CDR1 reads SGDLS; CDR2 reads YYNGEE. CDR3 length: 13 residues. The CDR3: CASSAGGQETQYF. In DNA, the CDR3 is TGTGCCAGCAGCGCAGGGGGGCAAGAGACCCAGTACTTC.

This clone was found once. The chain is built from TRBV11-2 and TRBJ1-1, with TRBD1 matching over 7 bases. Trimming cost V 6 bases and J 0 bases; bases outside gene matches: 7. CDR1 SGHAT and CDR2 FQNNGV come from the germline V gene. CDR3 length: 15 residues. As DNA, the CDR3 is TGTGCCAGCAGACGATGGGACAGCTTGAACACTGAAGCTTTCTTT. It translates to CASRRWDSLNTEAFF.

Comment on this clone: A read error may produce the germline difference seen at one junction end. The chain couples TRBV6-2 or TRBV6-3 to TRBJ1-5, with D perhaps matching TRBD1 (6 bases). Germline V gene sequence: CDR1 MNHEY, CDR2 SVGEGT. This CDR3 has 14 residues. CDR3: CASSYTGGKQPQHF. The DNA of the CDR3 is TGTGCCAGCAGTTACACCGGGGGCAAACAGCCCCAGCATTTT.

The chain recombines TRBV7-2 with TRBJ2-6, with D perhaps TRBD1 (6 bases). The CDR3 sequence is 16 residues long. Looked up from germline, CDR1 is SGHTA and CDR2 is FQGNSA. The germline V and J ends were trimmed by 5 bases and 4 bases, with 15 bases remaining between them. The CDR3 spells CASSVVTGLGANVLTF. In DNA form, the CDR3 reads TGTGCCAGCAGCGTAGTAACAGGGCTCGGGGCCAACGTCCTGACTTTC.

The V call is TRBV25-1, the J call TRBJ2-2; 7 bases are a match to TRBD1. Trimming took 4 bases from V and 4 from J; bases not matched to a gene: 6. Germline V gene data show CDR1 as MGHDK and CDR2 as SYGVNS. This CDR3 is 15 amino acids long. CDR3 loop: CASSGRGRGTGELFF. The CDR3 DNA follows: TGTGCCAGCAGTGGAAGGGGGCGAGGCACCGGGGAGCTGTTTTTT.

This clone was observed a few times. The chain combines TRBV7-9 with TRBJ1-2; TRBD1 is a possible D gene (5 bases). With 6 bases removed from V and 2 bases from J, the gap between germline ends came to 16 bases. CDR1 and CDR2 (germline): SEHNR, FQNEAQ (reference sequence). This CDR3 contains 15 residues. CDR3: CASRSFRDSNYGYTF. CDR3 DNA: TGTGCCAGCAGGTCGTTCAGGGACTCCAACTATGGCTACACCTTC. Variable domain in full (rest from reference TRBV7-9 and TRBJ1-2): DTGVSQNPRHKITKRGQNVTFRCDPISEHNRLYWYRQTLGQGPEFLTYFQNEAQLEKSRLLSDRFSAERPKGSFSTLEIQRTEQGDSAMYLCASRSFRDSNYGYTFGSGTRLTVV.

The CDR3 coding sequence is TGTGCCAGTAGTATAACGGGGAGGGTTGAAGCTTTCTTT. Translation: CASSITGRVEAFF. The chain joins TRBV19 to TRBJ1-1; D is unresolved. Germline V gene lookup returns CDR1 LNHDA and CDR2 SQIVND (reference sequence). The CDR3 contains 13 residues. Between the trimmed V and J ends, which lost 2 bases and 7 bases, there was a span of 11 bases.

The gene calls are TRBV24-1 and TRBJ2-7; maybe TRBD2 (5 bases). Germline CDR1 is KGHDR and CDR2 is SFDVKD. V dropped 7 bases and J dropped 3 bases, with 12 bases sitting between them. This CDR3 spans 13 amino acids. CDR3 sequence: CATRGGRGYEQYF. The DNA of the CDR3 is TGTGCCACCAGAGGAGGACGGGGCTACGAGCAGTACTTC.

V is TRBV6-1 and J is TRBJ1-1; 7 bases fit TRBD1. V lost 2 bases, J lost 8 bases, and 8 bases stayed unmatched. Per the germline V gene, CDR1 is MNHNS and CDR2 is SASEGT. This CDR3 spans 14 amino acids. CDR3 in DNA: TGTGCCAGCAGTGAACAGGGGGGGATTGCGGAAGCTTTCTTT. Translation gives CASSEQGGIAEAFF.

This sequence joins TRBV2 and TRBJ1-1; D call uncertain. This CDR3 is 14 amino acids long. Germline values: CDR1 SNHLY, CDR2 FYNNEI. V shed 2 bases and J shed 5 bases, with 12 bases lying between them. As DNA, the CDR3 is TGTGCCAGCAGTGAATTGCTGGGAGGGACTGAAGCTTTCTTT. It yields the protein CASSELLGGTEAFF.

Relative to its sample, this clone is medium-sized. The V and J genes are TRBV5-6 and TRBJ2-7; D gene unclear. CDR3 size: 16 residues. Germline V CDR1 and CDR2: SGHDT, YYEEEE. V was clipped by 3 bases and J by 3 bases, with 19 bases between them. The CDR3 protein is CASSYMGSWRDYEQYF. CDR3 DNA sequence: TGTGCCAGCAGCTATATGGGGTCATGGAGAGACTACGAGCAGTACTTC.

The chain couples TRBV10-1 to TRBJ2-2; the D is unclear. The V and J ends lost 5 bases and 5 bases respectively, with 9 bases between them. Germline V gene data show CDR1 as WNHNN and CDR2 as SYGVQD (reference sequence). This CDR3 contains 13 residues. CDR3 sequence (DNA): TGCGCCAGCAGTCCAGGATTTACCGGGGAGCTGTTTTTT. This translates into CASSPGFTGELFF.

CDR3 residues: CASSPRTGANTF. The CDR3 nucleotides are TGTGCCAGCAGTCCACGGACAGGAGCGAACACCTTC. J is TRBJ1-2 and V is TRBV6-5; 7 nucleotides agree with TRBD1. The V gene end was trimmed by 5 bases and the J gene end by 12 bases; junction bases not matched to a gene: 9. The CDR3 loop spans 12 amino acids. The germline V gene has CDR1 MNHEY and CDR2 SVGAGI.

The chain uses TRBV7-8 and TRBJ1-3, with D uncertain. Trimming took 7 bases from V and 0 from J, leaving 16 bases between them. The CDR3 is 16 amino acids. Germline CDR1 reads SGHVS; CDR2 reads FQNEAQ. The CDR3 is CASTHTRVSSGNTIYF. CDR3 coding DNA: TGTGCCAGCACCCACACACGGGTGTCCTCTGGAAACACCATATATTTT. The variable domain in full, with the rest retrieved from reference TRBV7-8 and TRBJ1-3, is GAGVSQSPRYKVAKRGQDVALRCDPISGHVSLFWYQQALGQGPEFLTYFQNEAQLDKSGLPSDRFFAERPEGSVSTLKIQRTQQEDSAVYLCASTHTRVSSGNTIYFGEGSWLTVV.

This clone was seen once. This rearrangement joins TRBV5-1 to TRBJ2-5, with 15 bases lining up with TRBD2. With V trimmed by 4 bases and J by 2 bases, 3 bases remained unmatched. The germline V gene encodes CDR1 SGHRS and CDR2 YFSETQ. This CDR3 contains 16 residues. CDR3 coding DNA: TGCGCCAGCAGCCCGGGACTAGCGGGGGGACAAGAGACCCAGTACTTC. Translated, it gives CASSPGLAGGQETQYF.